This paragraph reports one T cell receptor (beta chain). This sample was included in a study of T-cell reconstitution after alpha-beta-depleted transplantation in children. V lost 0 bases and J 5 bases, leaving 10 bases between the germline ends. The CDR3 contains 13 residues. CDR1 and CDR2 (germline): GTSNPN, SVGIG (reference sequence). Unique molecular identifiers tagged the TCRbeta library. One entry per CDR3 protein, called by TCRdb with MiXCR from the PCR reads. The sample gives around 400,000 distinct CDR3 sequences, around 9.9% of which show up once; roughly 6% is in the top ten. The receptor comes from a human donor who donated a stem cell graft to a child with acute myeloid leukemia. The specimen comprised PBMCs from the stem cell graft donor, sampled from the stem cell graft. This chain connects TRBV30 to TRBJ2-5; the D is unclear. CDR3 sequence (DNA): TGTGCCTGGAGTGTATCTGCTTGGGAGACCCAGTACTTC. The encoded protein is CAWSVSAWETQYF.